This T cell receptor (beta chain) is drawn from a study of CD8+CD57+ T cells in acquired aplastic anemia. Study background: DNA recovered from sorted CD4+ and CD8+ cells had a mean of approximately 3.5 ug. Findings of the study overall: Some 31 shared CD8+ CDR3s appeared highly expressed within patients' immunodominant clones. Patients versus controls showed no significant CD8+ Simpson's diversity difference.

V lost 9 bases, J lost 7 bases, and 12 bases stayed unmatched. The CDR3 has 15 residues. Germline V CDR1 and CDR2: SNHLY, FYNNEI. TCR beta VDJ and CDR3 profiling used genomic DNA as template. MiXCR, run by TCRdb on the reads, gives a single entry per CDR3 protein. Of about 190,000 distinct CDR3 sequences detected, less than 70% appear once; the ten largest clones hold approximately 16%. Note on this clonotype: Its antigen remains unknown.

Sequenced input: sorted CD4+, CD8+, or CD8+CD57+ T cells (not recorded which) from PBMCs. J is TRBJ1-6 and V is TRBV2; 7 bases are a match to TRBD1. This receptor was identified in a human donor in good health, serving as a control. As DNA, the CDR3 is TGTGCCAGAGGGACCACCGGGACAGCCAATTCACCCCTCCACTTT. This sequence encodes CARGTTGTANSPLHF.